Shown below are 6 T cell receptor beta chains from a single sample sequenced in a study of neoadjuvant nivolumab and ipilimumab in lung cancer. Generated by immunoSEQ multiplex PCR, the TCRdb table keeps only in-frame clones and is missing some. The sample lists about 7,300 clones, 85% to 90% occurring once. Sequencing was performed on tumor tissue, taken after neoadjuvant nivolumab, alone or with ipilimumab, at or shortly before surgery. These receptors all come from an adult with non-small cell lung cancer.

The chain is built from TRBV6-9 and TRBJ2-2; D is uncertain. CDR1 and CDR2 from the germline V gene are MNHGY and SVAAGI. CDR3 length equals 12 residues. Trimming took off 9 bases at V and 2 bases at J, with 7 bases between the two ends. The CDR3 sequence: CARGINTGELFF. The CDR3 bases are TGTGCCAGGGGTATAAACACCGGGGAGCTGTTTTTT.

This chain uses TRBV7-2 with TRBJ2-3, with D maybe TRBD2 (6 bases). The V gene lost 2 bases and the J gene lost 0 bases, with 9 bases spanning the gap. The CDR3 is made up of 15 amino acids. Germline CDR1 and CDR2: SGHTA and FQGNSA. CDR3 amino acids: CASSLLASSTDTQYF. CDR3 sequence (DNA): TGTGCCAGCAGCTTACTAGCGTCTAGCACAGATACGCAGTATTTT. The full variable domain, its missing parts supplied by reference TRBV7-2 and TRBJ2-3, is GAGVSQSPSNKVTEKGKDVELRCDPISGHTALYWYRQSLGQGLEFLIYFQGNSAPDKSGLPSDRFSAERTGGSVSTLTIQRTQQEDSAVYLCASSLLASSTDTQYFGPGTRLTVL.

This clone was counted a single time. The rearrangement joins TRBV15 to TRBJ2-1; D unclear. The CDR3 covers 14 residues. Trimming removed 3 bases at V and 9 bases at J, with 15 bases between. CDR1 LNHNV and CDR2 YYDKDF come from the germline V gene (reference sequence). The CDR3, as DNA: TGTGCCACCAGCAGTCAGGACCGCTACCCTGAGCAGTTCTTC. Protein: CATSSQDRYPEQFF.

The chain couples TRBV10-1 to TRBJ2-7; 13 bases are a match to TRBD2. The CDR3 covers 15 residues. Looked up from germline, CDR1 is WNHNN and CDR2 is SYGVQD (reference sequence). V lost 2 bases, J lost 2 bases, and 0 bases stayed unmatched. CDR3 loop: CASSETSGGAYEQYF. CDR3 DNA: TGCGCCAGCAGTGAGACTAGCGGGGGGGCCTACGAGCAGTACTTC.

The rearrangement uses TRBV5-8 and TRBJ2-7; perhaps D is TRBD1 or TRBD2 (5 bases each). Germline-derived CDR1 and CDR2 are SGHTS and YDEGEE. Trimming removed 5 bases from V and 2 bases from J, with 5 bases in between. The CDR3 contains 11 residues. Here the CDR3 DNA reads TGTGCCAGCAGGGGGGCCTACGAGCAGTACTTC. Translating gives CASRGAYEQYF. The full variable domain, rest sourced from reference TRBV5-8 and TRBJ2-7, is EAGVTQSPTHLIKTRGQQATLRCSPISGHTSVYWYQQALGLGLQFLLWYDEGEERNRGNFPPRFSGRQFPNYSSELNVNALELEDSALYLCASRGAYEQYFGPGTRLTVT.

The DNA for the CDR3 is TGTGCCACCAGCGGAGTTGCGTTGAAAGAGACCCAGTACTTC. Translated, it gives CATSGVALKETQYF. This chain links TRBV15 with TRBJ2-5, with no clear D. V lost 5 bases and J 3 bases, leaving 13 bases between the germline ends. Germline CDR1 is LNHNV and CDR2 is YYDKDF (reference sequence). This CDR3 comprises 14 residues.